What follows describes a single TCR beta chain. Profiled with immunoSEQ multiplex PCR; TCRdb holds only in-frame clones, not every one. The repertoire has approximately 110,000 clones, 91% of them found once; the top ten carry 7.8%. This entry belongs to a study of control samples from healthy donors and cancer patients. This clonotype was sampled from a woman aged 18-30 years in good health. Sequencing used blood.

The CDR3 reads CASSQESTQYF. DNA for the CDR3: TGCGCCAGCAGCCAAGAGAGTACGCAGTATTTT. The chain couples TRBV4-3 to TRBJ2-3; D is unclear. Trimming shortened V by 0 bases and J by 8 bases, and 3 bases separated the two germline ends. There are 11 residues in the CDR3. Germline V gene sequence: CDR1 LGHNA, CDR2 YSLEER.